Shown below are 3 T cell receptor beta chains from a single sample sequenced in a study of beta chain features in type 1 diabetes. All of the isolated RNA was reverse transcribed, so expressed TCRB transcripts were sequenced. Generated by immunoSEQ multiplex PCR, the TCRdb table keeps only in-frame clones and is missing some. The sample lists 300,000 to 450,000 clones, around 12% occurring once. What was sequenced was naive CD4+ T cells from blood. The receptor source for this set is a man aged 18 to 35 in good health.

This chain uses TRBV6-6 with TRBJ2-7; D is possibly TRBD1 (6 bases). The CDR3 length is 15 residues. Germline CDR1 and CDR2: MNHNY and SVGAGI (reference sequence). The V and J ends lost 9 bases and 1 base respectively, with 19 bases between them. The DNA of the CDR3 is TGTGCCAGAACCCCCTGCCGGGACACATCCTACGAGCAGTACTTC. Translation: CARTPCRDTSYEQYF.

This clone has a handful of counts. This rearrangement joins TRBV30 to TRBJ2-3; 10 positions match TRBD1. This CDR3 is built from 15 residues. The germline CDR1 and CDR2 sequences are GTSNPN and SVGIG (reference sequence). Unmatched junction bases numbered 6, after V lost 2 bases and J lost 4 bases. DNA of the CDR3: TGTGCCTGGAGTTATGGGACAGGGGTACCAGATACGCAGTATTTT. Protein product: CAWSYGTGVPDTQYF.

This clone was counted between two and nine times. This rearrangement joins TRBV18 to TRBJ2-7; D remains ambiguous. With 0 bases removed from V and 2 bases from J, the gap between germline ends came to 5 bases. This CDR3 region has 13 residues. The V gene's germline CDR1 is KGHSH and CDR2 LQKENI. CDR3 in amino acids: CASSPPSAYEQYF. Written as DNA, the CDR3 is TGTGCCAGCTCACCACCGAGCGCCTACGAGCAGTACTTC.